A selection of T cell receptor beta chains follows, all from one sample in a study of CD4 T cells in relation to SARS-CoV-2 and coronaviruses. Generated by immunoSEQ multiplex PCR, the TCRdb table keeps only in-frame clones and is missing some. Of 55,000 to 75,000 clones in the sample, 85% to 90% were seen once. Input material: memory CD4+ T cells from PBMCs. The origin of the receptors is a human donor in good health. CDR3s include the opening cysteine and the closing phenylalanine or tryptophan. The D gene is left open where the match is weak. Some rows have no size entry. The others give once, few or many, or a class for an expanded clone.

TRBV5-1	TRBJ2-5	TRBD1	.	TGCGCCAGCAGCCAAACAGAGGGGGCGGAGACCCAGTACTTC	CASSQTEGAETQYF
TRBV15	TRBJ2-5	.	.	TGTGCCACCAGCTCGCGGCTATCAGAGACCCAGTACTTC	CATSSRLSETQYF
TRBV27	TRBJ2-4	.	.	TGTGCCAGCAGTTTATCCGGGACTCACATTCAGTACTTC	CASSLSGTHIQYF
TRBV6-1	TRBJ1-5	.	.	TGTGCCAGCAGTGAACCCACGGCCGGGGGGGGCAATCAGCCCCAGCATTTT	CASSEPTAGGGNQPQHF
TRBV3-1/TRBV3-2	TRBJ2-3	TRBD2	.	TGTGCCAGCAGACCAGGGCTAGCGGGGGTCGATACGCAGTATTTT	CASRPGLAGVDTQYF
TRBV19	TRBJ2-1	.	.	TGTGCCAGTAGGAGGGGGGGCAGCTCCTACAATGAGCAGTTCTTC	CASRRGGSSYNEQFF
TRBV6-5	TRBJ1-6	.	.	TGTGCCAGCAGTTACTCGAGCCGGAGGGGGAATTCACCCCTCCACTTT	CASSYSSRRGNSPLHF
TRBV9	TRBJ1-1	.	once	TGTGCCAGCAGCGTCGGTTTTAACACTGAAGCTTTCTTT	CASSVGFNTEAFF
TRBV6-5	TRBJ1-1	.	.	TGTGCCAGCAGTTTCATCAGTCGGACAGATGAAGCTTTCTTT	CASSFISRTDEAFF
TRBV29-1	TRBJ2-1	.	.	TGCAGCGTTCGTCTAGTTGGCAATGAGCAGTTCTTC	CSVRLVGNEQFF
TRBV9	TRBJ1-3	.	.	TGTGCCAGCAGCGTAGACCCGGGGGCATACGGAAACACCATATATTTT	CASSVDPGAYGNTIYF
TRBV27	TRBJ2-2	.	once	TGTGCCAGCAGTTTAGGGCAGACTTGGGCCGGGGAGCTGTTTTTT	CASSLGQTWAGELFF
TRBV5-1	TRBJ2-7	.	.	TGCGCCAGCAGCTTGTACGACTACGAGCAGTACTTC	CASSLYDYEQYF
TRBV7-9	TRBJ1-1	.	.	TGTGCCAGCAGCTTAAACAGTGGCATGAACACTGAAGCTTTCTTT	CASSLNSGMNTEAFF
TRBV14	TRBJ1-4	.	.	TGTGCCAGCAGCCAAGGGACGGACGAGAATGAAAAACTGTTTTTT	CASSQGTDENEKLFF
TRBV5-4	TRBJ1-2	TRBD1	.	TGTGCCAGCAGCCCGGACAGGGGCTCCTACTATGGCTACACCTTC	CASSPDRGSYYGYTF
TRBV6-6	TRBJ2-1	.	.	TGTGCCAGCAGTTACTCGGGTTTTTGGGAGCAGTTCTTC	CASSYSGFWEQFF
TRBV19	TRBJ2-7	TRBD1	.	TGTGCCAGTAGCCCCATTGGACAGGCGATATTTTTC	CASSPIGQAIFF
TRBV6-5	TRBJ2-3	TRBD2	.	TGTGCCAGCGCCGGACTAGCGGGAGGCCGAAATACGCAGTATTTT	CASAGLAGGRNTQYF
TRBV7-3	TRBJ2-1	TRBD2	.	TGTGCCAGCAGCCCGGGACTAGCGGGGGGGCGGGAGCAGTTCTTC	CASSPGLAGGREQFF
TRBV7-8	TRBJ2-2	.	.	TGTGCCAGCAGACCCCTTCAGGGAATCGGGGAGCTGTTTTTT	CASRPLQGIGELFF
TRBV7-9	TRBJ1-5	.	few	TGTGCCAGCAGCTCCCGCGGGGGCCAGCCCCAGCATTTT	CASSSRGGQPQHF
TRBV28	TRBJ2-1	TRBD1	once	TGTGCCAGCAGTTTGCCCCAGGGACAGGAGATGCAGTTCTTC	CASSLPQGQEMQFF
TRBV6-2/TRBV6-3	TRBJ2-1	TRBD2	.	TGTGCCAGCAGTTACAGTCCCGCTAGCGGGCTATACAATGAGCAGTTCTTC	CASSYSPASGLYNEQFF
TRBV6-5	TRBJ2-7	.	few	TGTGCCAGCAGTTATATGGGCCGGACACACGAGCAGTACTTC	CASSYMGRTHEQYF
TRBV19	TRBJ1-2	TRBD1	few	TGTGCCAGTAGTTTCCAACAGGGGGAGCATCGTGGCTACACCTTC	CASSFQQGEHRGYTF
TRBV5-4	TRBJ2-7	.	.	TGTGCCAGCAGACCGTTTGGGGGCCCGAGCTCCTACGAGCAGTACTTC	CASRPFGGPSSYEQYF
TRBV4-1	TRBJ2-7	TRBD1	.	TGCGCCAGCAGCCAAGGATTCGACAGGGGATCCTACGAGCAGTACTTC	CASSQGFDRGSYEQYF
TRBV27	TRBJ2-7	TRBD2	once	TGTGCCAGCAGGACCGGGACTAGCGGCTACGAGCAGTACTTC	CASRTGTSGYEQYF
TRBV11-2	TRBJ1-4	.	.	TGTGCCAGCAGCTTAAGGGGGGTTTCAACTAATGAAAAACTGTTTTTT	CASSLRGVSTNEKLFF
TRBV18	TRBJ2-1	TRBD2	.	TGTGCCAGCTCACCTAGCGGGGGGAATGAGCAGTTCTTC	CASSPSGGNEQFF
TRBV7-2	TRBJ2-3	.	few	TGTGCCAGCAGCGAAGGGACTGCGGCAGATACGCAGTATTTT	CASSEGTAADTQYF